This paragraph covers one TCR beta chain sequence. Its antigen remains unidentified. Per-base quality was not reported, and no clone a single base away is much larger than it. Deletion took 1 base off V and 5 bases off J, with a span of 15 bases between the germline ends. Inclusive of the bounding cysteine and phenylalanine, the CDR3 is 15 residues long. Only the CDR3 portion is preserved as DNA: 45 bases, with reading frame beginning at the first base. CDR1 and CDR2 are drawn from the germline V gene: SGHVS, FNYEAQ. The sample comes from a study of cytomegalovirus exposure and HLA in healthy donors (dated by TCRdb to 2016 to 2017). For the study in its entirety: According to an earlier analysis of around 600 of the donors, 150 million to 200 million T cells yielded roughly 110 million unique TCR beta sequences and roughly 280 Gb of sequence data. An early release covering some 640 HLA-typed donors comprised about 310 gigabases of sequencing data and tens of millions of unique TCR sequences. Of the 350 to 400 genotyped donors, approximately 83% fell in the genetic ancestry cluster associated with self-reported Caucasian donors. The aim of the study was to test whether cataloging public T cell receptors could identify signatures of past pathogen exposure. The T cell repertoires of about 700 subjects were profiled by immunosequencing and related to cytomegalovirus serostatus. Along with the roughly 670-subject first cohort, a separate validation cohort of over a hundred different subjects was used. To predict cytomegalovirus infection status, the study combined high-throughput TCR immunosequencing, statistical association of individual TCRs with disease status, and machine learning. In a later analysis, previously published TCR beta repertoires from fewer than 750 donors were re-analyzed and high-resolution HLA genotyping was added so that TCR occurrence patterns could be studied. Rather than drawing on any new phenotypic data, the later analysis identified candidate immune exposures from TCR beta sequences and the way those sequences occurred across donors. In an earlier analysis of several hundred of the donors, high-throughput TCR beta sequencing was used to judge whether each TCR beta V gene segment behaved as functional or pseudogenic. Alongside the repertoire data, information on donor age, sex, ethnicity and CMV serostatus was compiled. In a later genetic analysis, genome-wide SNP genotypes for about 55% of the 666 donors were used, and that subset was treated as a discovery cohort. Every discovery cohort repertoire had been produced on one sequencing platform. HLA typing included class I and class II loci at four-digit resolution. The number of donors typed differed by locus, with about 629-630 for A, B, C, DRB1 and DQB1, around 500 for DQA1, about 610 for DPA1, and around 460 for DPB1. Because of strong linkage in the cohort, roughly five DR-DQ haplotypes were treated as single units for association and clustering. Among 398 genotyped donors of the cohort, an average of about 240,000 unique TCR beta nucleotide sequences was sequenced per donor, of which 15% to 20% were non-productive.

Paper-wide results and their limitations: This cohort had only TCR beta chains sequenced, and the lack of alpha or paired-chain data limited which features could be detected. The study listed approximately 150 TCR beta chains as associated with cytomegalovirus. According to a later genetic analysis, donors in an Asian-associated ancestry cluster had fewer N-insertions in productive TCRs than the approximately 670-donor mean. In an earlier analysis of roughly 500 of the donors, most TCR beta V segments appeared in productive rearrangements about 87% or about 30% of the time, broadly matching IMGT annotations. Because some donors lacked HLA typing at each locus, the association tests relied only on the typed subset. Because the 87-base-pair reads could not distinguish some IMGT-functional V segments, including TRBV6-2 and TRBV6-3, those segments were excluded. According to a later analysis, parvovirus B19, influenza, CMV and Epstein-Barr virus appeared linked to several top co-occurrence clusters. According to a later analysis, most CMV-associated TCR beta chains appeared to be HLA-restricted, and the HLA associations seemed to be driven largely by CMV exposure. A few of the identified cytomegalovirus-associated TCR beta chains were confirmed in vitro to be specific for cytomegalovirus antigens. Compared with equally common non-associated chains, HLA-associated TCR beta chains in a later analysis were more clonally expanded and had lower generation probabilities. Because counts were too low, approximately 15 rarely observed V segments, including chromosome 9 orphons, were excluded from the earlier analysis of a few hundred of the donors. In a later analysis, the rate of TCR association differed among HLA loci, with DRB1 alleles having the most associated TCRs and HLA-C alleles having the fewest. A further reported finding was that TCR beta sequences accurately predicted the HLA-A and HLA-B alleles for most subjects in the first cohort. In a later genetic analysis, a missense DCLRE1C variant was associated with V-gene and J-gene trimming of TCR beta chains, and the association was replicated in an independent cohort. Roughly uniform sequencing depth across donors was assumed in presence/absence analyses, although this assumption may not hold. Most TCR sequences were observed very rarely across donors, whereas some public TCRs were present in many individuals. When HLA alleles, especially DR and DQ, strongly co-occurred, attributing TCR associations to individual alleles was difficult. Cytomegalovirus status was reported to be diagnosed by the classifier with high specificity and sensitivity in both the original and validation cohorts. According to the authors, the approach could potentially be generalized to other disease states and immunological phenotypes. The only immune exposure information available for the cohort was CMV serostatus. At a false discovery rate of 0.05, a later analysis linked 16,000 or so TCR beta sequences to specific HLA alleles. A cluster of highly shared sequence variants was judged likely to represent a technical artifact of the sequencing pipeline. Correlated functional status among segregating V segments might be attributable to linkage disequilibrium, but an unknown experimental factor could not be ruled out.

The library came from the immunoSEQ multiplex PCR assay. The multiplex PCR relied on a mix of 60 forward primers for TCR Vbeta segments and 13 reverse primers for TCR Jbeta segments. A multiplex PCR assay on genomic DNA amplified the CDR3 region of rearranged TCR beta genes. The amplified TCR beta libraries were sequenced on the Illumina HiSeq System as 87-base-pair reads. Processing in the source paper ran as follows. A later analysis tallied around 82 million unique TCR beta chains across the roughly 610 repertoires, and around 10 million of those chains were shared by two or more donors. Raw reads were error-corrected and collapsed into unique sequences with a nearest-neighbor algorithm that merged closely related sequences to remove PCR and sequencing errors. Alignment of CDR3 sequences to IMGT reference sequences was used to assign V, D and J gene segments. For a sequence to be retained, a match of at least six nucleotides was required to both a V gene segment and a J gene segment. Rearrangements were called productive when the CDR3 lacked stop codons and stayed in frame with V and J; all others were non-productive. CDR3 was defined according to IMGT convention as the region running from the second conserved V-encoded cysteine to the conserved J-encoded phenylalanine. The earlier analysis of approximately 590 of the donors excluded any sequence lacking an unambiguous match to a single V gene segment. In an earlier analysis of more than 500 of the donors, a V segment was called functional when productive rearrangements were above 56.7%, and segregating when the standard deviation between donors exceeded 5%. A statistical classification framework was built to diagnose cytomegalovirus status from the catalog of TCR beta chain sequences. In a later analysis, V and J genes were assigned by comparing TCR nucleotide sequences against IMGT/GENE-DB human TR gene sequences. In a later analysis, CDR3 sequences and most-parsimonious VDJ recombination scenarios were assigned using the TCRdist pipeline. A later analysis defined each TCR beta chain by its CDR3 amino acid sequence plus V-gene family, and excluded reads lacking a unique V-gene family. As a way to deal with suspected cross-contamination and a sequencing artifact, a later analysis dropped over 550 nucleotide sequences that were highly shared and had low generation probability. For each public chain, a later analysis derived a clonal expansion index from normalized ranks of inferred template counts within each repertoire. In a later analysis, generation probabilities were computed with a VDJ recombination model fitted to out-of-frame rearrangements, and the resulting probabilities were checked against IGoR. Hypergeometric tests were used in a later analysis to score TCR-TCR, TCR-HLA and TCR-CMV co-occurrence, with a repertoire-size bias correction applied to the TCR pairs. A later analysis estimated false discovery rates by permuting HLA or CMV assignments 20 times. In a later analysis, co-occurring TCRs were grouped with DBSCAN, and TCRdist sequence similarity was added when clustering was performed within HLA-allele-positive subsets. For co-occurrence clustering, repertoires with fewer than 30,000 or more than 120,000 public chains were excluded, along with a handful of repertoires with anomalous nucleotide sharing. TCRdb took over this immuneACCESS table, retaining in-frame rearrangements with V and J assigned. Such tables are incomplete; in checked studies, under half of the missing clones stem from an unresolved V gene, and the remainder is unexplained. V, J and clone size are those of that table, while D and trimming were read from the DNA. Present in this sample are 120,000 or so clones, roughly 84% of which were seen just once. 6.2% of the sample is in the top ten clones.

In total, approximately 610 healthy bone marrow donors made up the cohort. At the time of sampling, all cohort members were nominally healthy, though unrecorded immune exposures were likely present. The donor was CMV seropositive and was included in the group of almost 300 seropositive cohort members. Each donor provided a peripheral blood sample, and peripheral blood mononuclear cells were used for TCR beta sequencing. The Qiagen DNeasy Blood Extraction Kit was used to extract genomic DNA from the blood cell samples. This receptor was identified in a man aged 25 to 45 in good health and CMV-seropositive. This receptor chain uses TRBV7-6 and TRBJ2-7, and TRBD1 may be the D gene, going by 6 matching bases. The sequenced sample consisted of PBMCs. CDR3 sequence: CASSLGPGQSNEQYF. At the DNA level, the sequence is TGTGCCAGCAGCTTAGGACCGGGACAATCCAACGAGCAGTACTTC.